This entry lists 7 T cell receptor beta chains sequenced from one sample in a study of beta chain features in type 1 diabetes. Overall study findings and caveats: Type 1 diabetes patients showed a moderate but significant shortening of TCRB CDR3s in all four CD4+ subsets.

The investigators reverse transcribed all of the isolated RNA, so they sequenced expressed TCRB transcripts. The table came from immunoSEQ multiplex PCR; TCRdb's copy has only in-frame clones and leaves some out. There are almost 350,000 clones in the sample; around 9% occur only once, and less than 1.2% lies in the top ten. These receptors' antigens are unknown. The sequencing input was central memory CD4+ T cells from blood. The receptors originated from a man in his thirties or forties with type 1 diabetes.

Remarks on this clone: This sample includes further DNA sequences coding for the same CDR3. The CDR3 sequence is CASSLGTGALEQYF. CDR3 coding DNA: TGCGCCAGCAGCTTGGGAACCGGGGCCCTCGAGCAGTACTTC. The chain uses TRBV5-1 and TRBJ2-7; possibly TRBD1 or TRBD2 for D (5 bases each). The CDR3 consists of 14 residues. The germline V and J ends were trimmed by 0 bases and 6 bases, with 13 bases remaining between them. Germline values: CDR1 SGHRS, CDR2 YFSETQ.

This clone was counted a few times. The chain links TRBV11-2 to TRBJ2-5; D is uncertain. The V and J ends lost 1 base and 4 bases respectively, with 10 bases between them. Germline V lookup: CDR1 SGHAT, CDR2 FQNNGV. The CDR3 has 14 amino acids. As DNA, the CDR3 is TGTGCCAGCAGCTTAGGGAGTAACTCAGAGACCCAGTACTTC. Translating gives CASSLGSNSETQYF.

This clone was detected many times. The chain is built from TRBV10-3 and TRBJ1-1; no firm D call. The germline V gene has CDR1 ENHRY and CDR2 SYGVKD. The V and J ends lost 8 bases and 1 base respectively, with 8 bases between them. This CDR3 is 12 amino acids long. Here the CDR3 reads CAIFDGNTEAFF. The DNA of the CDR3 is TGTGCCATCTTCGACGGGAACACTGAAGCTTTCTTT.

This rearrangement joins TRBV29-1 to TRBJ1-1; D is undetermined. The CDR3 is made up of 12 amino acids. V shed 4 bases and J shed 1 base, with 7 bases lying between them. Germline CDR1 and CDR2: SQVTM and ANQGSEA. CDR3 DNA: TGCAGCGTTGCAGCCCAGAACACTGAAGCTTTCTTT. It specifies CSVAAQNTEAFF.

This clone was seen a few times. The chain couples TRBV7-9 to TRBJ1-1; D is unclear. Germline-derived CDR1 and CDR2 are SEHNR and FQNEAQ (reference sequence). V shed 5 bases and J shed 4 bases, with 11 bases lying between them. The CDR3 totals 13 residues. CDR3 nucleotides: TGTGCCAGCAGCCACTCGGGCGGCACTGAAGCTTTCTTT. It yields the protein CASSHSGGTEAFF.

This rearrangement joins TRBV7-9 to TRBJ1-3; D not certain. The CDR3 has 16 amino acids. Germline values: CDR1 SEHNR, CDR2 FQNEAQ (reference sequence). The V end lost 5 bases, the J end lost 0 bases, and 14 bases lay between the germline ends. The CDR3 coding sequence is TGTGCCAGCAGCGTCTGGAGGGCACACTCTGGAAACACCATATATTTT. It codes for CASSVWRAHSGNTIYF.

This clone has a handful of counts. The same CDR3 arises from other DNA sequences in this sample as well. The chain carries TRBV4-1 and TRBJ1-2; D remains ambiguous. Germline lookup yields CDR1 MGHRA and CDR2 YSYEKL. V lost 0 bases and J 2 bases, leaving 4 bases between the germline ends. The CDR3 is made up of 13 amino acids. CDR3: CASSQDRNYGYTF. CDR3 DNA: TGCGCCAGCAGCCAAGACAGGAACTATGGCTACACCTTC.